This T cell receptor (beta chain) was identified during a study of control samples from healthy donors and cancer patients. Repertoires were generated with immunoSEQ multiplex PCR, while TCRdb's copy carries only in-frame clones and drops some. Of about 170,000 clones listed, 70% to 90% are singletons. This CDR3 has 17 residues. Germline V gene data show CDR1 as SGHVS and CDR2 as FQNEAQ. V lost 1 base, J lost 0 bases, and 10 bases lay in between. J is TRBJ1-6 and V is TRBV7-8; D not resolved. Specimen: blood. The receptor's source is a woman aged 25 to 45 in good health. CDR3 protein: CASSLGQRSSYNSPLHF. The CDR3 coding sequence is TGTGCCAGCAGCTTAGGTCAGAGGAGCTCCTATAATTCACCCCTCCACTTT.